This T cell receptor (beta chain) was captured by sequencing in a study of T cells in severe cutaneous drug reactions. For the study at large: Collected from acute- or recovery-stage patients: blister fluids/cells and PBMC.

TCR subtype-specific primers in iRepertoire multiplex PCR prepared libraries for bulk and single-cell sequencing. TCRdb derives one entry per CDR3 protein from the multiplex PCR reads, leaving out DNA. Its table records around 5,900 distinct CDR3 sequences. Sequenced patients had Stevens-Johnson syndrome or toxic epidermal necrolysis caused by carbamazepine. This clonotype is identified as medium-sized (0.01 to 0.1%) from frequency. This CDR3 comprises 15 residues. CDR1 and CDR2 (germline): MNHNS, SASEGT. This TCR came from a human donor with a severe cutaneous adverse drug reaction. Sequenced material: PBMCs. The J gene is TRBJ1-1, the V gene TRBV6-1. The CDR3 loop is CASSSPPSGNTEAFF.